The rows below give T cell receptor beta chains drawn from one sample of a study of blood T cell repertoires in COVID-19. TCRdb keeps only in-frame clones here, not all; method: immunoSEQ multiplex PCR. The sample comprises 95,000 to 110,000 clones, more than 70% of which are singletons, and more than 4% rests with the top ten. Sequencing used peripheral blood. Every receptor here comes from a human donor in a cohort sampled during active COVID-19. Each CDR3 is given with its conserved first and last residue. A D gene is named only where the DNA matches it firmly. Clone size is stated in some rows and not others, as once, few, many or a class when expanded.

v_gene	d_gene	abundance	j_gene	CDR3nt	CDR3aa
TRBV6-2/TRBV6-3	.	once	TRBJ1-5	TGTGCCAGCAGTGCCCCGCGGCAGCCCCAGCATTTT	CASSAPRQPQHF
TRBV7-2	.	.	TRBJ2-2	TGTGCCAGCAGCTTACCTCGGTGGGTAGCGGATAACACCGGGGAGCTGTTTTTT	CASSLPRWVADNTGELFF
TRBV5-4	.	.	TRBJ2-5	TGTGCCAGCAGCTTGGGAGGCAGGGCGTCCTTGCAAGAGACCCAGTACTTC	CASSLGGRASLQETQYF
TRBV2	TRBD1	.	TRBJ1-5	TGTGCCAGCAGGGACAGGACAGCTAGCAATCAGCCCCAGCATTTT	CASRDRTASNQPQHF
TRBV30	.	.	TRBJ1-1	TGTGCCTGGAGGATCAGACAGGTCAACACTGAAGCTTTCTTT	CAWRIRQVNTEAFF
TRBV27	TRBD1	.	TRBJ1-2	TGTGCCAGCAGTTTCGCAGGGGGCTGGGGCTACACCTTC	CASSFAGGWGYTF
TRBV5-4	TRBD2	.	TRBJ2-5	TGTGCCAGCAGTCATGGACTAGCGGGCGAAGAGACCCAGTACTTC	CASSHGLAGEETQYF
TRBV7-9	.	few	TRBJ1-3	TGTGCCAGCAGCCAGGGCAGGCAGACCTCTGGAAACACCATATATTTT	CASSQGRQTSGNTIYF
TRBV10-3	.	once	TRBJ2-1	TGTGCCATCAGTTCCAGCGGAAATGAGCAGTTCTTC	CAISSSGNEQFF
TRBV6-5	.	.	TRBJ2-2	TGTGCCAGCGGGCGGGGGCGGTTTGGGGAGCTGTTTTTT	CASGRGRFGELFF
TRBV3-1/TRBV3-2	.	.	TRBJ1-4	TGTGCCAGCAGCCCATCGAGATCAGGGAGGGGAGAAAAACTGTTTTTT	CASSPSRSGRGEKLFF
TRBV10-3	TRBD1	.	TRBJ2-2	TGTGCCATCAGAGGGACAGGAGAGAACACCGGGGAGCTGTTTTTT	CAIRGTGENTGELFF
TRBV28	TRBD2	.	TRBJ2-3	TGTGCCAGCAGTACTACTAGCGGGAGGACAGATACGCAGTATTTT	CASSTTSGRTDTQYF
TRBV10-3	TRBD1	.	TRBJ1-2	TGTGCCACCGCGGGACAGGGTACCCCTAACTATGGCTACACCTTC	CATAGQGTPNYGYTF
TRBV28	TRBD1	.	TRBJ1-5	TGTGCCAGCAGTGGGACAGGGACCTTCAATCAGCCCCAGCATTTT	CASSGTGTFNQPQHF
TRBV28	.	.	TRBJ2-7	TGTGCCAGCGGCCGGGACTCAACCTACGAGCAGTACTTC	CASGRDSTYEQYF
TRBV4-2	.	.	TRBJ2-3	TGTGCCAGCAGCCAAGATGGCCAGGGCCGTGATACGCAGTATTTT	CASSQDGQGRDTQYF